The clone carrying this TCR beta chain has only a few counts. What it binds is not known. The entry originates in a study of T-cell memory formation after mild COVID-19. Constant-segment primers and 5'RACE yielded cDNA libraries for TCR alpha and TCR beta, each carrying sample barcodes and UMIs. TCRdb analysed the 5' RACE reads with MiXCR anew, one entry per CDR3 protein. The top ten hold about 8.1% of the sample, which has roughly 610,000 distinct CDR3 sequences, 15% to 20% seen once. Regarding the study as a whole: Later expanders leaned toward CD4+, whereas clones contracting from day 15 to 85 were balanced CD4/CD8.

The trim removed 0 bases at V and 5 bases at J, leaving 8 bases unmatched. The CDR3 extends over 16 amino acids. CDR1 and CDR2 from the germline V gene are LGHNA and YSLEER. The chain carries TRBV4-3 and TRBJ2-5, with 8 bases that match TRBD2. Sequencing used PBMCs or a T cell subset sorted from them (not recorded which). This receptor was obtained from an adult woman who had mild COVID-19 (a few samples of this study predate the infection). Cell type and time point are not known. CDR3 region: CASSQETGRAGETQYF. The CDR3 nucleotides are TGCGCCAGCAGCCAAGAGACCGGGAGGGCCGGGGAGACCCAGTACTTC.